The rows below give T cell receptor beta chains drawn from one sample of a study of blood T cell repertoires in COVID-19. Repertoires were generated with immunoSEQ multiplex PCR, while TCRdb's copy carries only in-frame clones and drops some. The table lists approximately 260,000 clones, approximately 84% of them singletons. The sequencing input was PBMCs or T cells enriched from blood (not recorded which). The receptor source for this set is a woman aged 45-65 years who had been exposed to COVID-19. Both conserved end residues are part of each CDR3. Fields, in order: D gene, J gene, clone size, V gene, CDR3 protein, CDR3 DNA. D genes are given only for firm matches. For some rows the clone size is stated as once, few or many, or as a class when expanded; others skip it.

.	TRBJ1-2	.	TRBV5-1	CASGRESVEGYTF	TGCGCCAGCGGAAGGGAGTCGGTGGAGGGCTACACCTTC
.	TRBJ1-1	.	TRBV6-1	CASSEYRENTEAFF	TGTGCCAGCAGTGAATACAGGGAGAACACTGAAGCTTTCTTT
TRBD2	TRBJ2-7	.	TRBV5-1	CASSPLAETYEQYF	TGCGCCAGCAGCCCACTAGCGGAAACCTACGAGCAGTACTTC
.	TRBJ1-2	few	TRBV11-2	CASSLGGGYYYTF	TGTGCCAGCAGCTTGGGGGGAGGATACTACTACACCTTC
.	TRBJ1-6	few	TRBV4-1	CASSLYGKVNSPLHF	TGCGCCAGCAGCCTCTACGGGAAGGTGAATTCACCCCTCCACTTT
TRBD1	TRBJ1-3	.	TRBV5-1	CASSLGTAGNTIYF	TGCGCCAGCAGCCTAGGGACAGCTGGAAACACCATATATTTT
.	TRBJ1-1	.	TRBV3-1/TRBV3-2	CASSQGGGYTEAFF	TGTGCCAGCAGCCAAGGGGGGGGATACACTGAAGCTTTCTTT
.	TRBJ2-5	.	TRBV5-4	CASSSRQPQYQETQYF	TGTGCCAGCAGTTCCCGACAACCTCAGTACCAAGAGACCCAGTACTTC
.	TRBJ1-1	.	TRBV6-5	CASSFTGEAFF	TGTGCCAGCAGCTTCACAGGGGAAGCTTTCTTT
TRBD2	TRBJ2-1	.	TRBV9	CASSGVGLAGAGEQFF	TGTGCCAGCAGCGGCGTCGGACTAGCGGGGGCCGGGGAGCAGTTCTTC
.	TRBJ1-1	.	TRBV19	CATSRGKTNTEAFF	TGTGCCACCTCCCGAGGGAAAACGAACACTGAAGCTTTCTTT
TRBD1	TRBJ1-2	.	TRBV19	CASLGTGDGYTF	TGTGCCAGCCTGGGGACAGGGGATGGCTACACCTTC
.	TRBJ1-4	.	TRBV5-1	CASSFVPGAMKEKLFF	TGCGCCAGCAGCTTCGTCCCGGGAGCTATGAAGGAAAAACTGTTTTTT
.	TRBJ1-2	few	TRBV6-5	CASTNGGISYTF	TGTGCCAGCACCAACGGGGGGATCAGCTACACCTTC
.	TRBJ2-7	.	TRBV7-9	CASSFSRGSQSSYEQYF	TGTGCCAGCAGCTTTAGTAGGGGGTCACAGAGCTCCTACGAGCAGTACTTC
TRBD1	TRBJ1-1	.	TRBV11-2	CASTEGDRGSTEAFF	TGTGCCAGCACCGAGGGGGACAGGGGTTCCACTGAAGCTTTCTTT
TRBD1	TRBJ1-1	.	TRBV28	CASSYMDRDSVGAFF	TGTGCCAGCAGTTACATGGACAGGGACTCGGTAGGAGCTTTCTTT
.	TRBJ1-2	once	TRBV28	CASSVSGEYGYTF	TGTGCCAGCAGCGTTTCAGGGGAATATGGCTACACCTTC
.	TRBJ1-2	.	TRBV7-8	CASSLDRGGYGYTF	TGTGCCAGCAGCTTAGATAGGGGAGGGTATGGCTACACCTTC
.	TRBJ1-2	.	TRBV29-1	CSVLWRGYGYTF	TGCAGCGTACTGTGGCGGGGTTATGGCTACACCTTC
TRBD1	TRBJ2-3	.	TRBV10-3	CAIRTNRDRGPDTQYF	TGTGCCATCAGGACGAACCGGGACAGGGGGCCAGATACGCAGTATTTT
.	TRBJ1-2	.	TRBV28	CASSLGGVGYGYTF	TGTGCCAGCAGCCTTGGAGGGGTTGGCTATGGCTACACCTTC
.	TRBJ1-1	.	TRBV10-3	CAISGTGTNTEAFF	TGTGCCATCAGCGGGACGGGGACAAACACTGAAGCTTTCTTT
TRBD1	TRBJ1-5	.	TRBV28	CASSPWDSYSNQPQHF	TGTGCCAGCAGCCCCTGGGACAGTTATAGCAATCAGCCCCAGCATTTT
.	TRBJ2-2	.	TRBV14	CASSLDRRLTGELFF	TGTGCCAGCAGCCTTGACAGGCGCCTCACCGGGGAGCTGTTTTTT
.	TRBJ1-1	.	TRBV11-3	CASSYCLDINTEAFF	TGTGCCAGCAGCTACTGCCTTGACATAAACACTGAAGCTTTCTTT
.	TRBJ1-2	.	TRBV15	CATSRDSVDPVLNYGYTF	TGTGCCACCAGCAGAGATTCAGTCGATCCAGTCCTCAACTATGGCTACACCTTC
TRBD1	TRBJ2-1	.	TRBV28	CASSLSGTGVNEQFF	TGTGCCAGCAGTTTGTCCGGGACAGGGGTCAATGAGCAGTTCTTC
.	TRBJ1-5	once	TRBV5-8	CASSPSGWGNQPQHF	TGTGCCAGCAGTCCCTCAGGGTGGGGCAATCAGCCCCAGCATTTT
TRBD2	TRBJ2-2	.	TRBV30	CAWCSGGNTGELFF	TGTGCCTGGTGTAGCGGGGGAAACACCGGGGAGCTGTTTTTT
.	TRBJ1-2	.	TRBV6-5	CASSYRGPYGYTF	TGTGCCAGCAGTTACCGAGGTCCCTATGGCTACACCTTC
TRBD1	TRBJ1-2	.	TRBV3-1/TRBV3-2	CASSQPGQGGDGYTF	TGTGCCAGCAGCCAACCGGGACAGGGGGGAGATGGCTACACCTTC